Each of the 11 T cell receptor beta chains below was sequenced from the same sample in a study of cytomegalovirus exposure and HLA in healthy donors. With 60 Vbeta and 13 Jbeta primers, the PCR was carried out. TCRdb keeps only in-frame clones here, not all; method: immunoSEQ multiplex PCR. Seen here are approximately 100,000 clones, 79% observed once, and the top ten hold approximately 3.6%. Specimen: PBMCs. All receptors derive from a woman aged 40 to 55 in good health and CMV-seronegative.

The gene calls are TRBV19 and TRBJ1-2; 7 nucleotides line up with TRBD1. This CDR3 is 14 amino acids long. V shed 3 bases and J 7 bases; nucleotides not matched to a gene: 8. CDR1 LNHDA and CDR2 SQIVND come from the germline V gene (reference sequence). The CDR3 sequence: CASSISQGLRGYTF. CDR3 coding DNA: TGTGCCAGTAGTATCTCACAGGGGTTGCGTGGCTACACCTTC.

This clone was detected only a few times. V gene TRBV2 combines with J gene TRBJ1-4; TRBD1 matches 7 bases. The V gene end was trimmed by 8 bases and the J gene end by 10 bases; junction bases not matched to a gene: 4. Germline V lookup: CDR1 SNHLY, CDR2 FYNNEI. CDR3 length equals 11 residues. CDR3 nucleotide sequence: TGTGCCAGCGCCCCAGGGGGAAAACTGTTTTTT. Translating gives CASAPGGKLFF.

The CDR3 sequence: CASSFPTTSGSTDTQYF. CDR3 in DNA: TGTGCCAGCAGCTTCCCTACGACTAGCGGCAGCACAGATACGCAGTATTTT. This chain joins TRBV7-9 and TRBJ2-3, with 9 bases fitting TRBD2. This CDR3 has 17 amino acids. Germline V gene data show CDR1 as SEHNR and CDR2 as FQNEAQ (reference sequence). V lost 3 bases to trimming and J lost 0 bases; unmatched junction nucleotides: 7.

This rearrangement joins TRBV7-9 to TRBJ2-3, with 15 bases that match TRBD2. Germline values: CDR1 SEHNR, CDR2 FQNEAQ (reference sequence). This CDR3 contains 17 residues. Trimming took 5 bases from V and 2 from J; bases not matched to a gene: 5. This CDR3 is CASSPGTSGGFTDTQYF. The CDR3 region has the DNA TGTGCCAGCAGCCCAGGGACTAGCGGGGGGTTCACAGATACGCAGTATTTT.

Turning to this clone: Its ends do not fully match the called genes, so a read error is possible. This chain uses TRBV30 with TRBJ1-2; weak D call: TRBD1 (5 bases). The length of the CDR3 is 13 residues. Germline loops: CDR1 GTSNPN, CDR2 SVGIG (reference sequence). In nucleotides, the CDR3 is TGTGCCTGGAGTGTATCTCGGGACTATGGCTACCCCTTC. Translated, it gives CAWSVSRDYGYPF.

The chain links TRBV4-2 to TRBJ2-1, with D possibly matching TRBD2 (5 bases). V shed 0 bases and J shed 6 bases, with 15 bases lying between them. Germline V CDR1 and CDR2: LGHNA, YNFKEQ. This CDR3 is 16 amino acids long. CDR3 sequence: CASSQDWVERVNEQFF. Written as DNA, the CDR3 is TGTGCCAGCAGCCAAGATTGGGTAGAGAGGGTCAATGAGCAGTTCTTC.

This clone occurred a few times. Germline is not matched at one junction end, which may reflect a read error. The V gene is TRBV28, the J gene TRBJ1-2, with a weak D call TRBD1 (5 bases). This CDR3 spans 12 amino acids. Germline-derived CDR1 and CDR2 are MDHEN and SYDVKM. This CDR3 is CASSPGVYGYPF. In DNA form, the CDR3 reads TGTGCCAGCAGTCCGGGGGTGTATGGCTACCCCTTC.

This clone was observed a handful of times. The rearrangement joins TRBV6-5 to TRBJ1-1; no definite D call. Germline V lookup: CDR1 MNHEY, CDR2 SVGAGI. The ends were cut back, 2 bases at V and 1 base at J, with 5 bases in the middle. The CDR3 is made up of 13 amino acids. The CDR3 region has the DNA TGTGCCAGCAGTTACCTAAGGAACACTGAAGCTTTCTTT. Translating it yields CASSYLRNTEAFF.

This clone has more than one count but fewer than ten. The chain combines TRBV4-3 with TRBJ1-2; D ambiguous. This CDR3 contains 15 residues. V lost 1 base, J lost 4 bases, and 13 bases lay in between. The germline gives CDR1 LGHNA, CDR2 YSLEER. Here the CDR3 reads CASSQAHQDFYGYTF. CDR3 DNA: TGCGCCAGCAGCCAAGCCCACCAGGATTTCTATGGCTACACCTTC.

The chain has TRBV5-1 and TRBJ2-2; 8 nucleotides align to TRBD2. V shed 4 bases, J shed 6 bases, and the junction held 11 bases outside the gene matches. Germline V lookup: CDR1 SGHRS, CDR2 YFSETQ. This CDR3 contains 16 residues. The CDR3 nucleotides read TGCGCCAGCAGCGCCCGGGCCAGCGGGGGCCCCGGGGAGCTGTTTTTT. The encoded protein is CASSARASGGPGELFF.

The chain links TRBV7-2 to TRBJ1-4; 7 nucleotides line up with TRBD1. The CDR3 is made up of 15 amino acids. Trimming took 4 bases from V and 8 from J; bases not matched to a gene: 10. Germline values: CDR1 SGHTA, CDR2 FQGNSA. CDR3 sequence: CASSSQWAGGEKLFF. The CDR3 nucleotides are TGTGCCAGCAGCTCCCAATGGGCAGGGGGGGAAAAACTGTTTTTT.